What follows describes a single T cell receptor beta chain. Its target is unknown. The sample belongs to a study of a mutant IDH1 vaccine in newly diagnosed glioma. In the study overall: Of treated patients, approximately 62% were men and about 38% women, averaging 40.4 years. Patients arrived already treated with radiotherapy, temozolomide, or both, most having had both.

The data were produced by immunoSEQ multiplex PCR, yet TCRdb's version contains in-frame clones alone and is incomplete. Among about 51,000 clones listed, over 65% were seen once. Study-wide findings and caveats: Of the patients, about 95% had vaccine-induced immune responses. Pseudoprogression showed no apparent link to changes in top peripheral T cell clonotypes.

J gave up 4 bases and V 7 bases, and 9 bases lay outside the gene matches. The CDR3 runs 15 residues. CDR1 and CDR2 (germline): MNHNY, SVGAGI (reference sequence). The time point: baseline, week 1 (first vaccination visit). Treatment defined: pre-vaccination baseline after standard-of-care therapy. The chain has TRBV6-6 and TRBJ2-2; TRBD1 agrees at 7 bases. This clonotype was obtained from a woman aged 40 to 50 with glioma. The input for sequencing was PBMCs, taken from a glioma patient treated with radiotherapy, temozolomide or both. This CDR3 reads CASTLLGQLTGELFF. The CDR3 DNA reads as TGTGCCAGCACCCTACTGGGACAGCTCACCGGGGAGCTGTTTTTT.